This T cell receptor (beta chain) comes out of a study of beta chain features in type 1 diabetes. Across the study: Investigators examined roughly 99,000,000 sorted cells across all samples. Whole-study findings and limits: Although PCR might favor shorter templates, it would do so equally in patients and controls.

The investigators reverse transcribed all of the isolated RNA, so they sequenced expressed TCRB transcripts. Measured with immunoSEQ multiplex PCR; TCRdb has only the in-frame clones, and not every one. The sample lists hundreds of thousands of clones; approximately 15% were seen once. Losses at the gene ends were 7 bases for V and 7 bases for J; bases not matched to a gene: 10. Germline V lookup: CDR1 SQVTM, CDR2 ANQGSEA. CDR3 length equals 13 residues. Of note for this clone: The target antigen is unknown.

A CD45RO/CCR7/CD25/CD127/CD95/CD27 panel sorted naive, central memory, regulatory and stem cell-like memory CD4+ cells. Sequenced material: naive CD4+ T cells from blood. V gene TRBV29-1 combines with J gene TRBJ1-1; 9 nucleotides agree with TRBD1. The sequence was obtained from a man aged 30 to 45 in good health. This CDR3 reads CSGRDRVVGEAFF. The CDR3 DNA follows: TGCAGCGGACGGGACAGGGTGGTGGGTGAAGCTTTCTTT.